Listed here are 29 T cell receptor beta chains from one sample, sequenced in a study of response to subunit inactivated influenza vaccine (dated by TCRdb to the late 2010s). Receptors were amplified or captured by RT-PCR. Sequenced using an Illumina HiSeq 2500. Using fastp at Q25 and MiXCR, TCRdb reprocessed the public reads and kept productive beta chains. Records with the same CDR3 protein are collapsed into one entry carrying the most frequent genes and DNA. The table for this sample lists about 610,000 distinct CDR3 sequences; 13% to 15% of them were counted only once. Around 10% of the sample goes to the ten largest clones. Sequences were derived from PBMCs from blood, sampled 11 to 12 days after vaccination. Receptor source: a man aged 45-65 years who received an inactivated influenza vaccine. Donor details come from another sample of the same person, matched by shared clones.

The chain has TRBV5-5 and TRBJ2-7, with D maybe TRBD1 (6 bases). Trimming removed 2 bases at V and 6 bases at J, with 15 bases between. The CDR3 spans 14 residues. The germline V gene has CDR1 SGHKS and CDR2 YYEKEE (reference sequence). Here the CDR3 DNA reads TGTGCCAGCAGCTTATACTTCAGGGGCGGCGAGCAGTACTTC. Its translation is CASSLYFRGGEQYF. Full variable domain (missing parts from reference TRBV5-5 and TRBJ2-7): DAGVTQSPTHLIKTRGQQVTLRCSPISGHKSVSWYQQVLGQGPQFIFQYYEKEERGRGNFPDRFSARQFPNYSSELNVNALLLGDSALYLCASSLYFRGGEQYFGPGTRLTVT.

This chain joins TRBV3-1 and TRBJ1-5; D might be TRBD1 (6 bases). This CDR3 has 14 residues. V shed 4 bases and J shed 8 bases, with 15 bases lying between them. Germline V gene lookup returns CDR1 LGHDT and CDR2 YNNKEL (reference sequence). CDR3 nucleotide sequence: TGTGCCAGCAGCCCGACAGGCCCCGGGGAGCCCCAGCATTTT. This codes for CASSPTGPGEPQHF.

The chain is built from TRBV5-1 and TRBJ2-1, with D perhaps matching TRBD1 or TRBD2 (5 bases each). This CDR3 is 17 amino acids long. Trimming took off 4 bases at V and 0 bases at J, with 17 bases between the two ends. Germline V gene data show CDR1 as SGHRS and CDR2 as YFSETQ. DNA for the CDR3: TGCGCCAGCAGCGGGGCCCGGGGCAGCCACTCCTACAATGAGCAGTTCTTC. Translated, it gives CASSGARGSHSYNEQFF. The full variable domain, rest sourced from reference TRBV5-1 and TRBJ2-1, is KAGVTQTPRYLIKTRGQQVTLSCSPISGHRSVSWYQQTPGQGLQFLFEYFSETQRNKGNFPGRFSGRQFSNSRSEMNVSTLELGDSALYLCASSGARGSHSYNEQFFGPGTRLTVL.

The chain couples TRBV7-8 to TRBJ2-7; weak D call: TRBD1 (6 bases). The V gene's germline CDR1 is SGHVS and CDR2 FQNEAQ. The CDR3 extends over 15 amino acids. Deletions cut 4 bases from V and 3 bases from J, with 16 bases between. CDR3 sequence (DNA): TGTGCCAGCAGCTCCCGGGACACACCAGGCTACGAGCAGTACTTC. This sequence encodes CASSSRDTPGYEQYF. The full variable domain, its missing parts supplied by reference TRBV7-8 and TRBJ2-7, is GAGVSQSPRYKVAKRGQDVALRCDPISGHVSLFWYQQALGQGPEFLTYFQNEAQLDKSGLPSDRFFAERPEGSVSTLKIQRTQQEDSAVYLCASSSRDTPGYEQYFGPGTRLTVT.

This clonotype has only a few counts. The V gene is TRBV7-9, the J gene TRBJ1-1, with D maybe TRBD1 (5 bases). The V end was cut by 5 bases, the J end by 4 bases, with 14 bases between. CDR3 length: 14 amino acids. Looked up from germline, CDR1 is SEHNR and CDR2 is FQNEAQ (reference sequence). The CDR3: CASSLMGTATEAFF. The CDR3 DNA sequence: TGTGCCAGCAGCCTCATGGGGACCGCCACTGAAGCTTTCTTT. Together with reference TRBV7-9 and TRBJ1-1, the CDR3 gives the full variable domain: DTGVSQNPRHKITKRGQNVTFRCDPISEHNRLYWYRQTLGQGPEFLTYFQNEAQLEKSRLLSDRFSAERPKGSFSTLEIQRTEQGDSAMYLCASSLMGTATEAFFGQGTRLTVV.

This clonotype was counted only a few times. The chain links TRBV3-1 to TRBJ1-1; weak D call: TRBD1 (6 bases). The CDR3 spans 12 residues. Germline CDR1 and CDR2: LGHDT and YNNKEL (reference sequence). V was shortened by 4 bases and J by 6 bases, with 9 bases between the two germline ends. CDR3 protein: CASSLHRAEAFF. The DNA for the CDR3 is TGTGCCAGCAGCCTCCACAGGGCTGAAGCTTTCTTT. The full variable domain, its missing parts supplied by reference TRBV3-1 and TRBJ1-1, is DTAVSQTPKYLVTQMGNDKSIKCEQNLGHDTMYWYKQDSKKFLKIMFSYNNKELIINETVPNRFSPKSPDKAHLNLHINSLELGDSAVYFCASSLHRAEAFFGQGTRLTVV.

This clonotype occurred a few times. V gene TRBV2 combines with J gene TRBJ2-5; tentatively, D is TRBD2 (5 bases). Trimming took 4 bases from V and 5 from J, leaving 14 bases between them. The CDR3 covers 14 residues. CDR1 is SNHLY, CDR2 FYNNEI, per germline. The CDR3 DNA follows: TGTGCCAGCAGTGGTTGGGAGATAGGGGAGACCCAGTACTTC. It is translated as CASSGWEIGETQYF.

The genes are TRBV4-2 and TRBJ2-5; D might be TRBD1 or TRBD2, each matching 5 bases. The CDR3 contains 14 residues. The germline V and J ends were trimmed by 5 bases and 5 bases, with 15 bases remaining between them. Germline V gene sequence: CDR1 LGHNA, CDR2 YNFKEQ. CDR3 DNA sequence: TGTGCCAGCAGCGGGACCTTATCCGGGGAGACCCAGTACTTC. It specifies CASSGTLSGETQYF.

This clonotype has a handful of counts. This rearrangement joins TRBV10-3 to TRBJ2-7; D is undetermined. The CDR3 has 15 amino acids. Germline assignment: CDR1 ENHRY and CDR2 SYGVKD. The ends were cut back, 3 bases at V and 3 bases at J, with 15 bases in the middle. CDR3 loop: CAISDRRQTVYEQYF. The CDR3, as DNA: TGTGCCATCAGTGACCGAAGGCAAACCGTCTACGAGCAGTACTTC.

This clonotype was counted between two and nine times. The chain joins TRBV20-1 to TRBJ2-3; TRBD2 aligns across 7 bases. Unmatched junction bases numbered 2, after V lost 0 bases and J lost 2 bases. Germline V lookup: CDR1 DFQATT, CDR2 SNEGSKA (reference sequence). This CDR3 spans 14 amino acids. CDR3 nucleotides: TGCAGTGCTAGAGATGGGAGGGCCACAGATACGCAGTATTTT. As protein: CSARDGRATDTQYF.

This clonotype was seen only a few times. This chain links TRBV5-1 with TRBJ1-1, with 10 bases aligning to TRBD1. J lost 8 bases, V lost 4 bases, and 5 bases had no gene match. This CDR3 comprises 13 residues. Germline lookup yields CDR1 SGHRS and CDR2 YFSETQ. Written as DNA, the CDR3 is TGCGCCAGCAGCATCGACAGGGGGCACGAAGCTTTCTTT. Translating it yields CASSIDRGHEAFF.

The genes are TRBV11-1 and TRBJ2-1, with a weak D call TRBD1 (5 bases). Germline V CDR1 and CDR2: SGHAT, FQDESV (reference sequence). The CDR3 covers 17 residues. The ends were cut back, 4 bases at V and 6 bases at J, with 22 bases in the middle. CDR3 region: CASSSQPRGREVNEQFF. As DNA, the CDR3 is TGTGCCAGCAGCTCACAGCCAAGGGGTCGTGAAGTCAATGAGCAGTTCTTC.

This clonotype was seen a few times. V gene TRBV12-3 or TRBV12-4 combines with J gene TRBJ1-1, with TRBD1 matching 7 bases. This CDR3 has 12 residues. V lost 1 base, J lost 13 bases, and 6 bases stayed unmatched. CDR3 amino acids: CASSLGTGSVFF. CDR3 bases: TGTGCCAGCAGTTTAGGGACAGGATCAGTTTTCTTT.

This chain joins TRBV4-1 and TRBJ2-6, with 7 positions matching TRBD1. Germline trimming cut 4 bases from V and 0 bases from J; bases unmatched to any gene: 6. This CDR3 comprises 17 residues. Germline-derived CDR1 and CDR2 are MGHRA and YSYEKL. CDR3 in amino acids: CASSPTGLRSGANVLTF. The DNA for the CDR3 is TGCGCCAGCAGCCCGACAGGGTTACGCTCTGGGGCCAACGTCCTGACTTTC.

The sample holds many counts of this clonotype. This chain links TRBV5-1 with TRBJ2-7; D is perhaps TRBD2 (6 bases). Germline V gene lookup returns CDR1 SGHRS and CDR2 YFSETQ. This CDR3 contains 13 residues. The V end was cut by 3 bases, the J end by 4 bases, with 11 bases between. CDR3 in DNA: TGCGCCAGCAGCTCGCGGGGAAATTACGAGCAGTACTTC. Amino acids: CASSSRGNYEQYF.

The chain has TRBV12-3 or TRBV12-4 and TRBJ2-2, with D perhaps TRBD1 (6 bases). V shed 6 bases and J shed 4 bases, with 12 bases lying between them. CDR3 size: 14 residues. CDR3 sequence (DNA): TGTGCCAGCAGAAGGGACACGGCCACCGGGGAGCTGTTTTTT. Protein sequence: CASRRDTATGELFF.

The CDR3 nucleotides are TGTGCCAGCAGCGCGACAGGGAGCCAGCACACCGGGGAGCTGTTTTTT. Protein product: CASSATGSQHTGELFF. The chain has TRBV7-9 and TRBJ2-2; TRBD1 aligns across 7 bases. The CDR3 runs 16 residues. The germline gives CDR1 SEHNR, CDR2 FQNEAQ (reference sequence). J gave up 3 bases and V 5 bases, and 9 bases lay outside the gene matches.

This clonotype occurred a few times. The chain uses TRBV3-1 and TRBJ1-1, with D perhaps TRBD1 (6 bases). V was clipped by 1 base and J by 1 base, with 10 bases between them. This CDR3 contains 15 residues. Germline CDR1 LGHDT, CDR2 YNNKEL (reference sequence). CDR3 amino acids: CASSQADSPNTEAFF. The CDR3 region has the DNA TGTGCCAGCAGCCAAGCGGACAGCCCGAACACTGAAGCTTTCTTT.

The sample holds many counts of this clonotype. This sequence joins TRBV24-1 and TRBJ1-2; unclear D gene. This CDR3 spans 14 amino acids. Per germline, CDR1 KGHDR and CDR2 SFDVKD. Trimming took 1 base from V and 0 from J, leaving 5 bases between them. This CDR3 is CATSDFQTNYGYTF. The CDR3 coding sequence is TGTGCCACCAGTGATTTTCAGACTAACTATGGCTACACCTTC.

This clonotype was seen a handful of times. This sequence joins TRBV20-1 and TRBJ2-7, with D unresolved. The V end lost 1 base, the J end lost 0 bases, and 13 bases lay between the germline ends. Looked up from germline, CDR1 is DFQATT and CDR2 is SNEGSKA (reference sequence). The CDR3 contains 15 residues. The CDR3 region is CSARVLSRVSYEQYF. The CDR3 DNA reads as TGCAGTGCTAGAGTCCTTAGCCGCGTCTCCTACGAGCAGTACTTC.

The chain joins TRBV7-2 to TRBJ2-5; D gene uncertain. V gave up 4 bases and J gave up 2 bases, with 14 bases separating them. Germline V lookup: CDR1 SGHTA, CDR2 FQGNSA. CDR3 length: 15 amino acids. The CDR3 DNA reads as TGTGCCAGCAGCTCAGCCCACTACCCACAAGAGACCCAGTACTTC. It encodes CASSSAHYPQETQYF.

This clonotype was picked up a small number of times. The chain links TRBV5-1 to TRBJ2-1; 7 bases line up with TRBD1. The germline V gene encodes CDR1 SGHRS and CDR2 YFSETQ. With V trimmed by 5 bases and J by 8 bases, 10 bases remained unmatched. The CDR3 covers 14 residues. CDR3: CASSPGTVVDEQFF. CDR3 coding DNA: TGCGCCAGCAGTCCCGGGACAGTAGTCGATGAGCAGTTCTTC. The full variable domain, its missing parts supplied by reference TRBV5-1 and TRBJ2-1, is KAGVTQTPRYLIKTRGQQVTLSCSPISGHRSVSWYQQTPGQGLQFLFEYFSETQRNKGNFPGRFSGRQFSNSRSEMNVSTLELGDSALYLCASSPGTVVDEQFFGPGTRLTVL.

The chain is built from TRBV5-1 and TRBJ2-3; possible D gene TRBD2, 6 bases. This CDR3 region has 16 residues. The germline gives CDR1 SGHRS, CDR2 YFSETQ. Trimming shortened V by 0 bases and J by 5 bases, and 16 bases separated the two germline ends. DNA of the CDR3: TGCGCCAGCAGCTTGGCCAGAGAGGCGCGGGGAGATACGCAGTATTTT. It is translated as CASSLAREARGDTQYF.

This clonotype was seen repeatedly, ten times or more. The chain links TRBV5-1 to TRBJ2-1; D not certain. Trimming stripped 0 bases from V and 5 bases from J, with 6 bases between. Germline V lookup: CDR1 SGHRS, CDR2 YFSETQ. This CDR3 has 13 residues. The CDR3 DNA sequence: TGCGCCAGCAGCTTGGCTGGAAACAATGAGCAGTTCTTC. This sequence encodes CASSLAGNNEQFF.

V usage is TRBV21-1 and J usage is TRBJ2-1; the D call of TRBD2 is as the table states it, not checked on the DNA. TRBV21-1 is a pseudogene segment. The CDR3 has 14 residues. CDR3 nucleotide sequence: TGTGCTAGCAGACTAGCGAGAGGTTACAATGAGCAGTTCTTC. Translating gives CASRLARGYNEQFF.

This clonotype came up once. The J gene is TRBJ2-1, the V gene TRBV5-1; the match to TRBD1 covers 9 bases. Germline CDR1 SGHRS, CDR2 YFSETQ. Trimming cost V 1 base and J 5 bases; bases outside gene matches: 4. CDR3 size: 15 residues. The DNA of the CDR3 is TGCGCCAGCAGCTTGTGGGGACAGGGTGACAATGAGCAGTTCTTC. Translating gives CASSLWGQGDNEQFF.

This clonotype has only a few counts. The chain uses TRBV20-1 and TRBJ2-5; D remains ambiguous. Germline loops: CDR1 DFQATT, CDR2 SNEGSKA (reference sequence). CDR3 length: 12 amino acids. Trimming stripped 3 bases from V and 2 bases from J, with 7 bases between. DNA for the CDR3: TGCAGTGCTAGTTACCTACAAGAGACCCAGTACTTC. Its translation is CSASYLQETQYF.

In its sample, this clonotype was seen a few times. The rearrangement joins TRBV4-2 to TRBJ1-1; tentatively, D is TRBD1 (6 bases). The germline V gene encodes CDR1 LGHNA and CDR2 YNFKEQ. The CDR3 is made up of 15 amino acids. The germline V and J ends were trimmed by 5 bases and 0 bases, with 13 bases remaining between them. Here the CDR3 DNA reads TGTGCCAGCAGCAGGGAGGGGGGTATGAACACTGAAGCTTTCTTT. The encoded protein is CASSREGGMNTEAFF.

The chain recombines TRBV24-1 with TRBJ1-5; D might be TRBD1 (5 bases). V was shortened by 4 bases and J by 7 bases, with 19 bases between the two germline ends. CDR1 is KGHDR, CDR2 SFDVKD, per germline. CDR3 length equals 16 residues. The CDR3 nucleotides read TGTGCCACCAGTGACCCCCGGGACGGCCAGATGCAGCCCCAGCATTTT. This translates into CATSDPRDGQMQPQHF.